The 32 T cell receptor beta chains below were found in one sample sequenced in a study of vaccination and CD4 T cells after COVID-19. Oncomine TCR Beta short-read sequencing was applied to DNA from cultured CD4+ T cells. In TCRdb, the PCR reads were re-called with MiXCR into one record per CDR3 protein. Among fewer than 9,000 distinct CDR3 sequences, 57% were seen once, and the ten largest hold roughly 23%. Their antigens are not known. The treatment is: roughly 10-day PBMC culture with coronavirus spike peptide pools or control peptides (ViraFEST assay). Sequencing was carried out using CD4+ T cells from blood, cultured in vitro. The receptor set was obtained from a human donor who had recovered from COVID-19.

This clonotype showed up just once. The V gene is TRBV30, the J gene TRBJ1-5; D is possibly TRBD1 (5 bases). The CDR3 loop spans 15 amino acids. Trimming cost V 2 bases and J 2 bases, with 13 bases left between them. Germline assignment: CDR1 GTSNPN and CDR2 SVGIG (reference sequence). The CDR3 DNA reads TGTGCCTGGAGTCGGGGGGAGGAGGGCAATCAGCCCCAGCATTTT. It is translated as CAWSRGEEGNQPQHF.

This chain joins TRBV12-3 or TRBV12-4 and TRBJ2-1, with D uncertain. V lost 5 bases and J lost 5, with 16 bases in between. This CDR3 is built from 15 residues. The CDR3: CASSALTDPNNEQFF. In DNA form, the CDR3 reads TGTGCCAGCAGTGCTTTAACGGACCCCAACAATGAGCAGTTCTTC.

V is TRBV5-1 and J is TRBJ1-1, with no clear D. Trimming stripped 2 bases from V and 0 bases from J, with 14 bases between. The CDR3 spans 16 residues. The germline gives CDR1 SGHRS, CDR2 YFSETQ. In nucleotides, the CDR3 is TGCGCCAGCAGCTTTAGCCGGGCGGATTTGAACACTGAAGCTTTCTTT. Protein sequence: CASSFSRADLNTEAFF.

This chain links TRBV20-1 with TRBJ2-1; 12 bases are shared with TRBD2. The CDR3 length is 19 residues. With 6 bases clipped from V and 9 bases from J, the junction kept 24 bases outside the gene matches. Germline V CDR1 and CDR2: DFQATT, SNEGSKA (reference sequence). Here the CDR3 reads CSAIRPLTSGRATGGEQFF. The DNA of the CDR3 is TGCAGTGCCATCAGACCGTTGACTAGCGGGAGAGCTACGGGGGGTGAGCAGTTCTTC.

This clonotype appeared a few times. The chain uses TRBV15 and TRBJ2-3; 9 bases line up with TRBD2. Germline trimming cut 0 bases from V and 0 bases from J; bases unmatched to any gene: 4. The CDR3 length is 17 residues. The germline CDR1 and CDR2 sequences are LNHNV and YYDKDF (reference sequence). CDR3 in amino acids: CATSRDRLAGSTDTQYF. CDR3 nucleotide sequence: TGTGCCACCAGCAGAGATCGGCTAGCGGGGAGCACAGATACGCAGTATTTT. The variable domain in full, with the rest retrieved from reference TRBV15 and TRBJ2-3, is DAMVIQNPRYQVTQFGKPVTLSCSQTLNHNVMYWYQQKSSQAPKLLFHYYDKDFNNEADTPDNFQSRRPNTSFCFLDIRSPGLGDTAMYLCATSRDRLAGSTDTQYFGPGTRLTVL.

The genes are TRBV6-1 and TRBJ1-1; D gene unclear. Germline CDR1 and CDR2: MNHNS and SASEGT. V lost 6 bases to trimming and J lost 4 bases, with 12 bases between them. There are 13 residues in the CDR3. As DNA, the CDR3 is TGTGCCAGCAGGAGCCGAGGAGGCACTGAAGCTTTCTTT. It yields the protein CASRSRGGTEAFF.

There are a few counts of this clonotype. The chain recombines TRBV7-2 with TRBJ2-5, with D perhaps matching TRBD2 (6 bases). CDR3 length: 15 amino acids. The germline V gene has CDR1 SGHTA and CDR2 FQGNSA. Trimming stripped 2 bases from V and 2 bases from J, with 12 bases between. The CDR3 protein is CASSLTRTIQETQYF. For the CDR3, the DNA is TGTGCCAGCAGCTTAACCAGGACTATACAAGAGACCCAGTACTTC.

CDR3 sequence: CATSDARDRGLHEQFF. CDR3 coding DNA: TGTGCCACCAGTGATGCCCGGGACAGGGGGCTTCATGAGCAGTTCTTC. The chain combines TRBV24-1 with TRBJ2-1; TRBD1 matches at 12 bases. The germline gives CDR1 KGHDR, CDR2 SFDVKD. V dropped 3 bases and J dropped 8; count of bases not matched to a gene: 7. This CDR3 region has 16 residues.

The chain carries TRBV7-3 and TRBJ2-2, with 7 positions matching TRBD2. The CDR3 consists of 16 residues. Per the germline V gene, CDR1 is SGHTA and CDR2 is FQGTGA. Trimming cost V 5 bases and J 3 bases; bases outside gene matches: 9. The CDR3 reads CASSRMGGVDTGELFF. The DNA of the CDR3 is TGTGCCAGCAGCCGTATGGGAGGGGTCGACACCGGGGAGCTGTTTTTT.

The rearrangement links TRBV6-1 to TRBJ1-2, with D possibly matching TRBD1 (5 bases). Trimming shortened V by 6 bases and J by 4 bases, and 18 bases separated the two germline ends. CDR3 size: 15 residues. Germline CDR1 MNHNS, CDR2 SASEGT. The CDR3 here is CASSRDGIGGYGYTF. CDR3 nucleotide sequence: TGTGCCAGCAGCCGGGACGGGATTGGGGGCTATGGCTACACCTTC.

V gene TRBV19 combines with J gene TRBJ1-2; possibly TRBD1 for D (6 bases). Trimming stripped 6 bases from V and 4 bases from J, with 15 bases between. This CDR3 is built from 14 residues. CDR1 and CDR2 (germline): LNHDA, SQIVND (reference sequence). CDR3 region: CASSPLDRFYGYTF. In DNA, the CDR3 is TGTGCCAGTAGCCCCCTCGACAGGTTCTATGGCTACACCTTC.

In DNA, the CDR3 is TGTGCCACCAGCAGACAGGGCTCAGACTATGGCTACACCTTC. This gives the protein CATSRQGSDYGYTF. The V gene is TRBV15, the J gene TRBJ1-2; the D gene is possibly TRBD1 (5 bases). The V and J ends lost 2 bases and 3 bases respectively, with 10 bases between them. From germline, CDR1 is LNHNV and CDR2 YYDKDF (reference sequence). The CDR3 spans 14 residues. The complete variable domain, with remaining parts taken from reference TRBV15 and TRBJ1-2, reads DAMVIQNPRYQVTQFGKPVTLSCSQTLNHNVMYWYQQKSSQAPKLLFHYYDKDFNNEADTPDNFQSRRPNTSFCFLDIRSPGLGDTAMYLCATSRQGSDYGYTFGSGTRLTVV.

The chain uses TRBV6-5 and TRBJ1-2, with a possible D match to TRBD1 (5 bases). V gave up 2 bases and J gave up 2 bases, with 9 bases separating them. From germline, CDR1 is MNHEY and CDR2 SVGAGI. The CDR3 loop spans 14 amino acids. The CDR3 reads CASSYRGLNYGYTF. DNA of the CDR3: TGTGCCAGCAGTTACCGGGGGTTAAACTATGGCTACACCTTC.

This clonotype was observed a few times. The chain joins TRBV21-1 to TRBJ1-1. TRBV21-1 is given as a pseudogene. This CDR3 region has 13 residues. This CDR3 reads CASSNSANTEAFF. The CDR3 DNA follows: TGTGCCAGCAGCAACTCAGCGAACACTGAAGCTTTCTTT.

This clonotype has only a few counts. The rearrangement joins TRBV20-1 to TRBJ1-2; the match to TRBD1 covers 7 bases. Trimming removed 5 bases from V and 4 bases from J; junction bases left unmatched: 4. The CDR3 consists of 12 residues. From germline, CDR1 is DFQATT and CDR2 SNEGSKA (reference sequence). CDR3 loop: CSAQTGAYGYTF. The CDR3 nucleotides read TGCAGTGCTCAAACAGGGGCCTATGGCTACACCTTC.

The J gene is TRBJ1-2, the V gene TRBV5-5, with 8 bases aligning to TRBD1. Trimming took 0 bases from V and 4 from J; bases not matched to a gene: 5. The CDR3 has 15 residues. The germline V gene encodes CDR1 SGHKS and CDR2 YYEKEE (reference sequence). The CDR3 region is CASSLAETGAYGYTF. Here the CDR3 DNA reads TGTGCCAGCAGCTTGGCCGAGACAGGGGCCTATGGCTACACCTTC.

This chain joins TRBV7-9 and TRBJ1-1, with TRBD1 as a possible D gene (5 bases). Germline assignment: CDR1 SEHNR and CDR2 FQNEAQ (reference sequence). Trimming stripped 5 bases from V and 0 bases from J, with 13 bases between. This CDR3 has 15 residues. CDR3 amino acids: CASSVDSVMNTEAFF. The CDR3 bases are TGTGCCAGCAGCGTCGACAGCGTGATGAACACTGAAGCTTTCTTT.

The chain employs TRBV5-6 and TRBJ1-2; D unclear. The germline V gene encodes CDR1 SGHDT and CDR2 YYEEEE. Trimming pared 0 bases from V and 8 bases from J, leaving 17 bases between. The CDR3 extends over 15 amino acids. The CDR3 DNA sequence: TGTGCCAGCAGCTTGGCGCCTCGGATAATCGGGGGCTACACCTTC. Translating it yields CASSLAPRIIGGYTF.

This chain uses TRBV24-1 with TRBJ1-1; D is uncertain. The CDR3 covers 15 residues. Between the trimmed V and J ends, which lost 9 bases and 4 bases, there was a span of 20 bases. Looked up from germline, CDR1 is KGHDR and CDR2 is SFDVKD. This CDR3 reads CATWECSVPSTEAFF. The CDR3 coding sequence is TGTGCCACCTGGGAATGTTCAGTACCGAGCACTGAAGCTTTCTTT.

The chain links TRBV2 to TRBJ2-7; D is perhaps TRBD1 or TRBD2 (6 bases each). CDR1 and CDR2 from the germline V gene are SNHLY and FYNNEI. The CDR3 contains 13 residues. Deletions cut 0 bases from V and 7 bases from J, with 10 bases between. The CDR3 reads CASSEAGAGEQYF. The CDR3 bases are TGTGCCAGCAGTGAAGCGGGGGCGGGGGAGCAGTACTTC.

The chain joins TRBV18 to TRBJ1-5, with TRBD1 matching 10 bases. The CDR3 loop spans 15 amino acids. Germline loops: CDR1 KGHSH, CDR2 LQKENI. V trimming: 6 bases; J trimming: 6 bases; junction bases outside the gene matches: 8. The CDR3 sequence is CASSSDRGRSQPQHF. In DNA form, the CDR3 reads TGTGCCAGCTCTTCCGACAGGGGGCGGAGTCAGCCCCAGCATTTT.

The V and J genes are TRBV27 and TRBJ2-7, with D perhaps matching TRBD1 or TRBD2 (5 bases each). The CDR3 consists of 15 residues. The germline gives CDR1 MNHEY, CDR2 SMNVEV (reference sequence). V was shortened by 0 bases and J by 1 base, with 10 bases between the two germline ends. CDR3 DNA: TGTGCCAGCAGTTTATCGGGGGAAGTATCCTACGAGCAGTACTTC. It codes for CASSLSGEVSYEQYF.

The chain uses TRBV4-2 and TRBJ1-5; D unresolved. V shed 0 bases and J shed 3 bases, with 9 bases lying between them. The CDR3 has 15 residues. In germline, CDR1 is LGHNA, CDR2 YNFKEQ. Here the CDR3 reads CASSQDFRHNQPQHF. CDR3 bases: TGTGCCAGCAGCCAAGATTTTCGACACAATCAGCCCCAGCATTTT.

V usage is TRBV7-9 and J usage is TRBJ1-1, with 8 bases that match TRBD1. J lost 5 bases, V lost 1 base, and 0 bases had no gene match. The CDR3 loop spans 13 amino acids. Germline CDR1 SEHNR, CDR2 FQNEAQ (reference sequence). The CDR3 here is CASSLDRGTEAFF. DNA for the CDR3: TGTGCCAGCAGCTTAGACAGGGGGACTGAAGCTTTCTTT.

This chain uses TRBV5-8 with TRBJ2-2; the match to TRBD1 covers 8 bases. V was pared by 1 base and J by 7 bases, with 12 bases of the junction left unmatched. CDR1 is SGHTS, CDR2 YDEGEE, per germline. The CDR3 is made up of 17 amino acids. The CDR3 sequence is CASSLFRTGGVDGELFF. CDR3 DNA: TGTGCCAGCAGCTTGTTTCGCACAGGGGGTGTTGACGGGGAGCTGTTTTTT. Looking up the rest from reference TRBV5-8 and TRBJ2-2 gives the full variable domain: EAGVTQSPTHLIKTRGQQATLRCSPISGHTSVYWYQQALGLGLQFLLWYDEGEERNRGNFPPRFSGRQFPNYSSELNVNALELEDSALYLCASSLFRTGGVDGELFFGEGSRLTVL.

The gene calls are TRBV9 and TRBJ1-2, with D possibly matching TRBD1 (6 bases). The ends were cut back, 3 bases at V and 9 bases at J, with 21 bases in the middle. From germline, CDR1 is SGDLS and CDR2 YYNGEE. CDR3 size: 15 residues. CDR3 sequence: CASSATGAAGLRYTF. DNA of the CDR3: TGTGCCAGCAGCGCCACGGGGGCCGCGGGGCTCCGCTACACCTTC.

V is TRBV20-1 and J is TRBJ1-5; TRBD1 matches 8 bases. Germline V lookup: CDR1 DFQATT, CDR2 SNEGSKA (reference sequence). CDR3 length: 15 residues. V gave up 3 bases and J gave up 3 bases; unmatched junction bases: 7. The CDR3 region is CSASRTGKTNQPQHF. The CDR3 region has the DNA TGCAGTGCTAGCAGGACAGGGAAGACCAATCAGCCCCAGCATTTT.

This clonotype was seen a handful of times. The CDR3 region is CASSLSQGAGNQPQHF. The CDR3, as DNA: TGTGCCAGCAGTTTGTCGCAGGGGGCGGGCAATCAGCCCCAGCATTTT. The chain couples TRBV12-3 or TRBV12-4 to TRBJ1-5, with 8 positions matching TRBD1. The CDR3 spans 16 residues. The junction had 6 bases not matched to a gene; V was cut back by 3 bases and J by 2 bases.

CDR3 protein: CASSLAAIMNTEAFF. The CDR3 DNA sequence: TGTGCCAGCAGTTTAGCGGCAATCATGAACACTGAAGCTTTCTTT. The chain couples TRBV12-3 or TRBV12-4 to TRBJ1-1; D unclear. CDR3 length: 15 amino acids. The germline V and J ends were trimmed by 0 bases and 0 bases, with 8 bases remaining between them.

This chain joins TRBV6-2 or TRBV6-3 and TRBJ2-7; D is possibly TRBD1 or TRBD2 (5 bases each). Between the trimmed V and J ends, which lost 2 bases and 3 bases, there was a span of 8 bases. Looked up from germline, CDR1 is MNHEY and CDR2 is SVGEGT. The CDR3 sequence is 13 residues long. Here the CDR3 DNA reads TGTGCCAGCAGTTACGGGACGAACTACGAGCAGTACTTC. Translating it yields CASSYGTNYEQYF.

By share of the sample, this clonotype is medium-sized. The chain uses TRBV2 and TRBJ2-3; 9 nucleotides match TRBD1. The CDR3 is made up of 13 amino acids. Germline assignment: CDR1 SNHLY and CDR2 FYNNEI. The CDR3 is CASLGQGSDTQYF. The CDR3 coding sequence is TGTGCTTCACTTGGACAGGGGTCGGATACGCAGTATTTT.

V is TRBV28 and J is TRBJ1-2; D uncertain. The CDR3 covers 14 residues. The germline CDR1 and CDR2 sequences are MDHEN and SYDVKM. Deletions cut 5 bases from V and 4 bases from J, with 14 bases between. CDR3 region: CASSPDTSGYGYTF. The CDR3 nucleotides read TGTGCCAGCAGTCCCGACACTTCGGGCTATGGCTACACCTTC.